This T cell receptor (beta chain) derives from a study of blood T cell repertoires in COVID-19. CDR3 length equals 14 residues. Germline loops: CDR1 LNHDA, CDR2 SQIVND (reference sequence). V shed 9 bases and J 4 bases; nucleotides not matched to a gene: 9. In the original processing: Amplification with reference gene primers provided the estimates of nucleated cell counts. The assay was immunoSEQ multiplex PCR, and TCRdb's table has in-frame clones only and misses some. That table gives V, J and clone size, and the DNA gave D and trimming. The sample lists 120,000 to 150,000 clones; 80% were seen once.

The chain is built from TRBV19 and TRBJ2-3, with 8 bases fitting TRBD2. This receptor was obtained from a woman aged 50 to 60 with acute or convalescent COVID-19. Sequencing was performed on peripheral blood. CDR3 nucleotide sequence: TGTGCCAGCGACCAGCGGGGGTTTTCAGATACGCAGTATTTT. Protein: CASDQRGFSDTQYF. Drawing the rest from reference TRBV19 and TRBJ2-3, the complete variable domain is DGGITQSPKYLFRKEGQNVTLSCEQNLNHDAMYWYRQDPGQGLRLIYYSQIVNDFQKGDIAEGYSVSREKKESFPLTVTSAQKNPTAFYLCASDQRGFSDTQYFGPGTRLTVL.